This T cell receptor beta chain was observed in a study of neoadjuvant anti-PD-1 for oral cavity cancer. Blood cells were analyzed directly, without culture or expansion. Produced via immunoSEQ multiplex PCR; TCRdb's table is partial and in-frame only. The table shows about 15,000 clones, with 55% to 65% occurring only once. Germline V gene data show CDR1 as SGHTA and CDR2 as FQGNSA. This CDR3 comprises 14 residues. The V end lost 3 bases, the J end lost 4 bases, and 10 bases lay between the germline ends. This sequence was found in a person between 40 and 85 years old with oral cavity squamous cell carcinoma. Specimen: PBMCs, collected before nivolumab (anti-PD-1) treatment. The J gene is TRBJ2-1, the V gene TRBV7-2, with a possible D match to TRBD2 (6 bases). The CDR3 reads CASSLVSGYNEQFF. Written as DNA, the CDR3 is TGTGCCAGCAGCTTGGTTAGCGGATACAATGAGCAGTTCTTC.